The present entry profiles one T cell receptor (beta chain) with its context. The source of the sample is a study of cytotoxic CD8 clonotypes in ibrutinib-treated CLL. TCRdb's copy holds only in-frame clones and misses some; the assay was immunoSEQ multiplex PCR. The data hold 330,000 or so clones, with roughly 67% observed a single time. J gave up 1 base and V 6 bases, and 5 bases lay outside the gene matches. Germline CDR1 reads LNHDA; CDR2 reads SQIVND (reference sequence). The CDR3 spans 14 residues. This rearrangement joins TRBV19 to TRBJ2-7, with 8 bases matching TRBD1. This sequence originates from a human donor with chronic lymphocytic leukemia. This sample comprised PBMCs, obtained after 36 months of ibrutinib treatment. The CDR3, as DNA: TGTGCCAGTAGAAGGACAGGGCGATCCTACGAGCAGTACTTC. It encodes CASRRTGRSYEQYF.